The present T cell receptor (beta chain) was sequenced within a study of tumor-infiltrating lymphocytes in primary liver carcinoma. Across the study: Both sexes were represented among patients, who were 30 to 69 years old. Lesions, classed as T1-T3 N0M0, spanned about 4.2 to 11 cm across.

As regards this clonotype: One end of the junction varies from germline; a read error may be responsible.

Production of TCR beta cDNA used 500 ng total RNA together with a constant-region primer. Slightly modified ARM-PCR, run as three nested multiplex PCR rounds, produced the TCR beta libraries. Researchers ran the first two PCR rounds for approximately 10 cycles each with TRBV1-TRBV30 forward primers and a C-beta reverse primer. TCRdb reanalysed the multiplex PCR reads using MiXCR and keeps one entry per CDR3 protein. Of tens of thousands of distinct CDR3 sequences in the sample, 65% to 80% were seen once. Unsorted bulk tissue, 20-30 mg of it, served as the source for co-extraction of RNA and DNA. Germline-derived CDR1 and CDR2 are MNHNS and SASEGT. CDR3 length: 16 amino acids.

The rearrangement joins TRBV6-1 to TRBJ2-3; 7 bases align to TRBD2. The sample comprised liver tumor tissue from sampling region 1. Subset of the sample: tumor region T1, superior pole. The clonotype originates from a man aged 40-49 years with primary liver carcinoma and hepatitis B virus infection. The CDR3 DNA reads as TGTGCCAGCAGTCCCCCGGGGGGAAGGAGCACAGATACGCAGTACTTT. Translation gives CASSPPGGRSTDTQYF.